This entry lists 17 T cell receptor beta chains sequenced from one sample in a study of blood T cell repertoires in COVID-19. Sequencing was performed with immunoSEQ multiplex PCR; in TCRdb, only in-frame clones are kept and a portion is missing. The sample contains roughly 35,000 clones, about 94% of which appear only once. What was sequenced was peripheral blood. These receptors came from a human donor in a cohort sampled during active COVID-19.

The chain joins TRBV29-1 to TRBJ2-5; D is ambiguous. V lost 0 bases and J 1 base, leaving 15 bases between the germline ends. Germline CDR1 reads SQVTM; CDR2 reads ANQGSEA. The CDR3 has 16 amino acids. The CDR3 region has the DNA TGCAGCGTTGAAGATCTGTCTAGAGAGACCCAAGAGACCCAGTACTTC. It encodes CSVEDLSRETQETQYF.

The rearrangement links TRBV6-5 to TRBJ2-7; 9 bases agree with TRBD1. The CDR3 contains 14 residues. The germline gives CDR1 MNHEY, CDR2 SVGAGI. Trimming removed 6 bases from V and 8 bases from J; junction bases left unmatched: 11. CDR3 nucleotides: TGTGCCAGCAGCCCAACCCTAGGACAGGGGAAGCAGTACTTC. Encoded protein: CASSPTLGQGKQYF.

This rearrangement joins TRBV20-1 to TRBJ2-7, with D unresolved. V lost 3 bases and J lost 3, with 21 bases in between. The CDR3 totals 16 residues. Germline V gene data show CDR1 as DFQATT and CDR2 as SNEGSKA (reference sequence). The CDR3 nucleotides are TGCAGTGCTAGTCCCTACCTTAGAGCGAACTTCTACGAGCAGTACTTC. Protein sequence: CSASPYLRANFYEQYF.

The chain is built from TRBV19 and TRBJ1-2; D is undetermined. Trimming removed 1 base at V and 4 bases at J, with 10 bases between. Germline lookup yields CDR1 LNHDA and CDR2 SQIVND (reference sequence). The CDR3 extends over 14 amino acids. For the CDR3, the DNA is TGTGCCAGTAGTATAGTTGACGCGGGCTATGGCTACACCTTC. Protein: CASSIVDAGYGYTF.

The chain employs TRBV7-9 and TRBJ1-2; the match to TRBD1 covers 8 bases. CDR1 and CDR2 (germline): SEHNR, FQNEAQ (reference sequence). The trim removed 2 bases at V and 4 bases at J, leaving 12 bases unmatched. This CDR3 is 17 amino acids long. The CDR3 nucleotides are TGTGCCAGCAGCTTATCCTCCCAGGGGGCGAAATTCTATGGCTACACCTTC. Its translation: CASSLSSQGAKFYGYTF.

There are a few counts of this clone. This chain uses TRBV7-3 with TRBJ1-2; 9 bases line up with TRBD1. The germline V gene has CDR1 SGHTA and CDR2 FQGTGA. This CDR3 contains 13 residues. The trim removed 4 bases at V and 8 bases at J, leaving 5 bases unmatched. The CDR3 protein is CASSSGQGYGYTF. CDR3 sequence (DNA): TGTGCCAGCAGCTCGGGACAGGGATACGGCTACACCTTC.

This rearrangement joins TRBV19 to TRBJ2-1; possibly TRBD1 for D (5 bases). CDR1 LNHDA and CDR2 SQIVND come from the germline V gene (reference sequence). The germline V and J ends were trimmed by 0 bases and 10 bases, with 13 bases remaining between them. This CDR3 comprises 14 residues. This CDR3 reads CASSIEDWGREQFF. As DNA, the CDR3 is TGTGCCAGTAGTATAGAAGATTGGGGCAGGGAGCAGTTCTTC.

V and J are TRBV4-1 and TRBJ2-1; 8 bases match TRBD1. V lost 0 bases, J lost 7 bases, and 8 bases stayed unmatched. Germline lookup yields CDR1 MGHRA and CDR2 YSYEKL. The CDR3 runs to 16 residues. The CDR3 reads CASSQDPQGARNEQFF. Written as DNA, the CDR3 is TGCGCCAGCAGCCAAGATCCCCAGGGGGCACGAAATGAGCAGTTCTTC.

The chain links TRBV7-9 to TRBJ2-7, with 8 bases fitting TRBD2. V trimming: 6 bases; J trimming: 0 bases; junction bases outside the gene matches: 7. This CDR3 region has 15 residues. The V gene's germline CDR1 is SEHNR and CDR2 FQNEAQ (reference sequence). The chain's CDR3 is CASSDGLAASYEQYF. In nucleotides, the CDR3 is TGTGCCAGCAGTGATGGACTAGCCGCCTCCTACGAGCAGTACTTC.

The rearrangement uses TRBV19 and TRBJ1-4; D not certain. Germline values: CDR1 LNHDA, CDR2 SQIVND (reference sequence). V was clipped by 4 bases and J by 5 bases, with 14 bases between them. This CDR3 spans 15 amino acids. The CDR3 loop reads CASSTTGEGNEKLFF. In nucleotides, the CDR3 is TGTGCCAGTAGTACCACTGGGGAGGGCAATGAAAAACTGTTTTTT.

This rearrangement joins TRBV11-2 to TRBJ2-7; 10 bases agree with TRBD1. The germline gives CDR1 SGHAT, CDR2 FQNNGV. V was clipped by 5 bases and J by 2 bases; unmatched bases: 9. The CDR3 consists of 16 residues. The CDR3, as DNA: TGTGCCAGCAGCCCACGACAGGGGGCGTATGCCTACGAGCAGTACTTC. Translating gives CASSPRQGAYAYEQYF.

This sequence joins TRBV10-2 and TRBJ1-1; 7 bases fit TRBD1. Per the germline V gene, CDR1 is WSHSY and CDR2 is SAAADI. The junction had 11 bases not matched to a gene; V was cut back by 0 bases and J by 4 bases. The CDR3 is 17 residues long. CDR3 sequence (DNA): TGCGCCAGCAGTGAGTCGACAGGGTTTTTCGGGATCACTGAAGCTTTCTTT. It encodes CASSESTGFFGITEAFF.

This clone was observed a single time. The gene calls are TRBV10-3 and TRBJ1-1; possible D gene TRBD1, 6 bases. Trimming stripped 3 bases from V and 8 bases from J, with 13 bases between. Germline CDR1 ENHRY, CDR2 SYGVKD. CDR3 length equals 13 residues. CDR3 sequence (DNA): TGTGCCATCAGTGAACGAGGGCAGGGGGAAGCTTTCTTT. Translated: CAISERGQGEAFF.

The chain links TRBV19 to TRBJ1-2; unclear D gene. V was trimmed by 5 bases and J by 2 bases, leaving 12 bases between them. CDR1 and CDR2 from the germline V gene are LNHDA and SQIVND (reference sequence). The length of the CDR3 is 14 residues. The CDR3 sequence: CASSPAIANYGYTF. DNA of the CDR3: TGTGCCAGTAGTCCCGCGATCGCCAACTATGGCTACACCTTC.

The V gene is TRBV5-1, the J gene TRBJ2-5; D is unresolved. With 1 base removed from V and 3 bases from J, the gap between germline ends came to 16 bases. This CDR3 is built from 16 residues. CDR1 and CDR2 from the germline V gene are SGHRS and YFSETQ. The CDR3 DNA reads TGCGCCAGCAGCTTGATTTTGAACAGTCTGGAAGAGACCCAGTACTTC. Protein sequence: CASSLILNSLEETQYF.

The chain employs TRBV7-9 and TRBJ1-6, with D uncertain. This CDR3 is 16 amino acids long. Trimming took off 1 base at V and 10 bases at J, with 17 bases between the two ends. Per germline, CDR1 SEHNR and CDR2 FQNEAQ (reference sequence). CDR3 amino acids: CASSLELQYTGSPLHF. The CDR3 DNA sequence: TGTGCCAGCAGCTTAGAGTTGCAGTATACGGGGTCACCCCTCCACTTT. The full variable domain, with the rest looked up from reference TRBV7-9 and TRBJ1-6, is DTGVSQNPRHKITKRGQNVTFRCDPISEHNRLYWYRQTLGQGPEFLTYFQNEAQLEKSRLLSDRFSAERPKGSFSTLEIQRTEQGDSAMYLCASSLELQYTGSPLHFGNGTRLTVT.

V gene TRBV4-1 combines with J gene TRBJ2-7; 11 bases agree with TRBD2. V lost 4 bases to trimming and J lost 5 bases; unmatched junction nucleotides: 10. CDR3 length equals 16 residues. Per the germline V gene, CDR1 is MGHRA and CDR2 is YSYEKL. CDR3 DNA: TGCGCCAGCAGCCGAACCTCTAGCGGGGGGTCCCACGAGCAGTACTTC. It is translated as CASSRTSSGGSHEQYF.